Shown below are 26 T cell receptor beta chains from a single sample sequenced in a study of identical twins. Via MiXCR, TCRdb re-called the 5' RACE reads, giving one row per CDR3 protein. In the table there are approximately 300,000 distinct CDR3 sequences, 7.5% to 9.5% of which are singletons. These same data were also listed under a study on yellow fever vaccine responses in identical twins.

The sample comprised CD8+ T cells sorted from blood. These receptors were obtained from a young woman in good health.

In this sample, this clonotype turned up many times. The chain has TRBV7-9 and TRBJ2-5; D remains ambiguous. V was shortened by 3 bases and J by 3 bases, with 8 bases between the two germline ends. The CDR3 is 13 residues long. Germline CDR1 is SEHNR and CDR2 is FQNEAQ (reference sequence). CDR3: CASSFDGEETQYF. DNA of the CDR3: TGTGCCAGCAGCTTCGACGGAGAAGAGACCCAGTACTTC.

The chain carries TRBV28 and TRBJ2-1; 11 positions match TRBD2. There are 17 residues in the CDR3. Germline V gene sequence: CDR1 MDHEN, CDR2 SYDVKM. The V gene end was trimmed by 3 bases and the J gene end by 13 bases; junction bases not matched to a gene: 17. The CDR3 DNA reads TGTGCCAGCAGTTTCCCCATACTAGCGGGAGTAGGTAGAAGTCAGTTCTTC. This encodes CASSFPILAGVGRSQFF.

This clonotype was counted only a few times. The chain recombines TRBV4-2 with TRBJ2-5; 13 nucleotides agree with TRBD2. Looked up from germline, CDR1 is LGHNA and CDR2 is YNFKEQ. Unmatched junction bases numbered 10, after V lost 0 bases and J lost 3 bases. The CDR3 is 19 amino acids. CDR3 region: CASSQDGGLAGVEEETQYF. DNA for the CDR3: TGTGCCAGCAGCCAAGATGGCGGACTAGCGGGGGTAGAAGAAGAGACCCAGTACTTC.

The chain uses TRBV3-1 and TRBJ2-4, with D perhaps TRBD1 (8 bases). Trimming stripped 1 base from V and 6 bases from J, with 16 bases between. CDR3 size: 16 residues. Germline-derived CDR1 and CDR2 are LGHDT and YNNKEL (reference sequence). The CDR3 sequence: CASSQAWTGRGNIQYF. The CDR3 DNA sequence: TGTGCCAGCAGCCAAGCATGGACAGGGAGGGGAAACATTCAGTACTTC.

This clonotype was seen a handful of times. The chain joins TRBV7-9 to TRBJ2-7; 7 nucleotides match TRBD2. Per germline, CDR1 SEHNR and CDR2 FQNEAQ (reference sequence). This CDR3 is built from 14 residues. J lost 2 bases, V lost 2 bases, and 3 bases had no gene match. The CDR3 region is CASSLLGGTYEQYF. CDR3 DNA sequence: TGTGCCAGCAGCTTACTGGGAGGGACCTACGAGCAGTACTTC.

This clonotype has more than one count but fewer than ten. The rearrangement joins TRBV3-1 to TRBJ2-2; 8 nucleotides line up with TRBD2. Germline V gene data show CDR1 as LGHDT and CDR2 as YNNKEL (reference sequence). This CDR3 region has 18 residues. Germline trimming cut 4 bases from V and 8 bases from J; bases unmatched to any gene: 18. The CDR3 reads CASSPRGLASGPLGELFF. The DNA of the CDR3 is TGTGCCAGCAGCCCCAGAGGACTAGCTTCGGGGCCTCTGGGGGAGCTGTTTTTT.

This chain connects TRBV3-1 to TRBJ2-3; D remains unclear. The CDR3 runs to 14 residues. CDR1 and CDR2 from the germline V gene are LGHDT and YNNKEL (reference sequence). Trimming removed 3 bases at V and 5 bases at J, with 12 bases between. CDR3 loop: CASSHRLNGDTQYF. DNA for the CDR3: TGTGCCAGCAGCCACCGACTCAATGGAGATACGCAGTATTTT.

The chain links TRBV28 to TRBJ2-5; 7 nucleotides agree with TRBD2. After removal of 5 bases from V and 8 bases from J, the junction contained 5 bases not matched to a gene. This CDR3 is 12 amino acids long. Germline V gene sequence: CDR1 MDHEN, CDR2 SYDVKM. CDR3: CASSPWGGTQYF. The CDR3 coding sequence is TGTGCCAGCAGTCCCTGGGGGGGTACCCAGTACTTC.

This clonotype was recorded at least ten times. This chain uses TRBV12-3 or TRBV12-4 with TRBJ2-3, with 10 bases that match TRBD2. CDR3 length equals 21 residues. The J segment lost 3 bases and the V segment lost 3 bases, leaving 21 bases of the junction unmatched. For the CDR3, the DNA is TGTGCCAGCAGTTTTGGGAGTTTTGGAGCCCCCGGGACTAGCGTAACAGATACGCAGTATTTT. This gives the protein CASSFGSFGAPGTSVTDTQYF.

The chain couples TRBV15 to TRBJ2-3, with D possibly matching TRBD2 (5 bases). V was cut by 3 bases and J by 6 bases, with 10 bases left in between. The CDR3 is 13 amino acids. The germline gives CDR1 LNHNV, CDR2 YYDKDF (reference sequence). CDR3 in amino acids: CATSRAPGDTQYF. DNA of the CDR3: TGTGCCACCAGCAGGGCTCCGGGGGATACGCAGTATTTT.

This clonotype was detected a few times. The chain is built from TRBV27 and TRBJ2-1; D may correspond to TRBD1 or TRBD2 (5 bases each). Deletions cut 2 bases from V and 9 bases from J, with 11 bases between. The germline CDR1 and CDR2 sequences are MNHEY and SMNVEV (reference sequence). The CDR3 is 13 residues long. This CDR3 reads CASSLAQGVEQFF. CDR3 nucleotide sequence: TGTGCCAGCAGTTTAGCCCAGGGAGTTGAGCAGTTCTTC.

The genes are TRBV6-5 and TRBJ2-1; 8 nucleotides match TRBD1. J gave up 6 bases and V 2 bases, and 6 bases lay outside the gene matches. Per the germline V gene, CDR1 is MNHEY and CDR2 is SVGAGI. The CDR3 extends over 15 amino acids. The CDR3 is CASSYRSGGFNEQFF. DNA for the CDR3: TGTGCCAGCAGTTACCGGTCAGGGGGCTTCAATGAGCAGTTCTTC.

This clonotype was counted a few times. CDR3 DNA: TGTGCCAGCTTTACGAACACTGAAGCTTTCTTT. Protein sequence: CASFTNTEAFF. The J gene is TRBJ1-1, the V gene TRBV2; the D is unclear. Trimming removed 8 bases at V and 1 base at J, with 5 bases between. This CDR3 is 11 amino acids long. Looked up from germline, CDR1 is SNHLY and CDR2 is FYNNEI.

This clonotype was seen only once. The V gene is TRBV6-5, the J gene TRBJ2-3; no reliable D call. The germline V and J ends were trimmed by 5 bases and 5 bases, with 11 bases remaining between them. Germline CDR1 is MNHEY and CDR2 is SVGAGI. This CDR3 has 13 residues. CDR3 residues: CASSHTRLDTQYF. The CDR3 region has the DNA TGTGCCAGCAGTCACACCCGATTAGATACGCAGTATTTT.

The chain links TRBV27 to TRBJ2-1; D gene ambiguous. The CDR3 consists of 13 residues. The V and J ends lost 6 bases and 1 base respectively, with 7 bases between them. Germline V CDR1 and CDR2: MNHEY, SMNVEV (reference sequence). CDR3 nucleotide sequence: TGTGCCAGCAGCTCGAGGTCCTACAATGAGCAGTTCTTC. As protein: CASSSRSYNEQFF.

This clonotype was counted at least ten times. The genes are TRBV14 and TRBJ2-5; possibly TRBD1 or TRBD2 for D (5 bases each). Trimming took off 0 bases at V and 2 bases at J, with 10 bases between the two ends. The germline V gene encodes CDR1 SGHDN and CDR2 FVKESK. This CDR3 has 15 amino acids. The CDR3 loop is CASSQEWGSQETQYF. The CDR3 nucleotides read TGTGCCAGCAGCCAAGAATGGGGGTCTCAAGAGACCCAGTACTTC.

This clonotype was counted only a few times. The chain recombines TRBV9 with TRBJ2-2; D is undetermined. Germline CDR1 SGDLS, CDR2 YYNGEE. With 2 bases removed from V and 0 bases from J, the gap between germline ends came to 5 bases. CDR3 length equals 14 residues. The CDR3 DNA sequence: TGTGCCAGCAGCGTCGGTCCGAACACCGGGGAGCTGTTTTTT. As protein: CASSVGPNTGELFF.

This clonotype was found a few times. The genes are TRBV29-1 and TRBJ1-1; D is uncertain. From germline, CDR1 is SQVTM and CDR2 ANQGSEA. The V and J ends lost 4 bases and 4 bases respectively, with 7 bases between them. The CDR3 has 11 residues. CDR3 coding DNA: TGCAGCGTTGCGGGTGTCACTGAAGCTTTCTTT. It specifies CSVAGVTEAFF.

The chain combines TRBV7-8 with TRBJ2-3; D is unclear. The CDR3 extends over 13 amino acids. Germline V lookup: CDR1 SGHVS, CDR2 FQNEAQ. V lost 0 bases, J lost 7 bases, and 8 bases lay in between. The CDR3 spells CASSLASENTQYF. The CDR3 nucleotides are TGTGCCAGCAGCTTAGCTTCAGAGAATACGCAGTATTTT.

The rearrangement joins TRBV9 to TRBJ2-5; 9 bases fit TRBD1. Trimming removed 4 bases from V and 7 bases from J; junction bases left unmatched: 17. Germline CDR1 and CDR2: SGDLS and YYNGEE. The CDR3 extends over 17 amino acids. The DNA of the CDR3 is TGTGCCAGCAGCCTCGGGGTGGGGACAGGGCCCTGGGCGACCCAGTACTTC. This sequence encodes CASSLGVGTGPWATQYF.

This clonotype was observed many times. The rearrangement joins TRBV12-3 or TRBV12-4 to TRBJ2-5; perhaps TRBD2 as D (5 bases). The ends were cut back, 7 bases at V and 5 bases at J, with 11 bases in the middle. This CDR3 is built from 12 residues. The CDR3 sequence is CASTDWEETQYF. The DNA of the CDR3 is TGTGCCAGCACCGACTGGGAGGAGACCCAGTACTTC.

This clonotype has ten or more counts. The genes are TRBV27 and TRBJ2-3, with 11 bases lining up with TRBD2. J lost 2 bases, V lost 4 bases, and 8 bases had no gene match. The CDR3 has 17 residues. CDR1 MNHEY and CDR2 SMNVEV come from the germline V gene (reference sequence). Here the CDR3 reads CASSSSLAGGDTDTQYF. The DNA of the CDR3 is TGTGCCAGCAGTTCCTCCTTAGCGGGAGGGGACACAGATACGCAGTATTTT.

This clonotype was detected many times. This rearrangement joins TRBV28 to TRBJ2-7; no definite D call. V shed 5 bases and J shed 1 base, with 15 bases lying between them. Germline V gene sequence: CDR1 MDHEN, CDR2 SYDVKM. The CDR3 runs to 15 residues. CDR3 protein: CASSTPVGISYEQYF. CDR3 nucleotides: TGTGCCAGCAGTACCCCAGTGGGAATTTCCTACGAGCAGTACTTC.

Only a few counts were recorded for this clonotype. This sequence joins TRBV20-1 and TRBJ2-2; 13 bases fit TRBD2. This CDR3 comprises 17 residues. Germline lookup yields CDR1 DFQATT and CDR2 SNEGSKA (reference sequence). The junction had 10 bases not matched to a gene; V was cut back by 5 bases and J by 4 bases. The CDR3, as DNA: TGCAGTGCTGACGGACTAGCGGGAGAGATCGGCACCGGGGAGCTGTTTTTT. It specifies CSADGLAGEIGTGELFF.

This clonotype was seen ten or more times. The V and J genes are TRBV2 and TRBJ2-1, with 7 bases matching TRBD2. This CDR3 comprises 14 residues. Germline CDR1 and CDR2: SNHLY and FYNNEI. J lost 9 bases, V lost 0 bases, and 5 bases had no gene match. CDR3 DNA: TGTGCCAGCAGTGAAGCGGGCGGGGGAAGTGAGCAGTTCTTC. Amino acids: CASSEAGGGSEQFF. Supplemented by reference TRBV2 and TRBJ2-1, the full variable domain reads EPEVTQTPSHQVTQMGQEVILRCVPISNHLYFYWYRQILGQKVEFLVSFYNNEISEKSEIFDDQFSVERPDGSNFTLKIRSTKLEDSAMYFCASSEAGGGSEQFFGPGTRLTVL.

The sample holds many counts of this clonotype. The chain carries TRBV20-1 and TRBJ1-5; TRBD1 is a possible D gene (6 bases). This CDR3 region has 16 residues. Germline V gene lookup returns CDR1 DFQATT and CDR2 SNEGSKA (reference sequence). Trimming left V 1 base short and J 3 bases short, with 16 bases between. The CDR3, as DNA: TGCAGTGCTAGAGGGACAGAAACCCTATTCAATCAGCCCCAGCATTTT. It translates to CSARGTETLFNQPQHF.